The source of this T cell receptor (beta chain) is a study of T cell responses to AZD1222 COVID-19 vaccine. V was shortened by 5 bases and J by 7 bases, with 12 bases between the two germline ends. The CDR3 is made up of 13 amino acids. Germline V lookup: CDR1 LNHDA, CDR2 SQIVND (reference sequence). Findings of the study overall: There were mostly white British donors and more females than males, and clonal diversity was possibly underestimated.

For this clone: Its matching antigen is unknown.

Assay used: immunoSEQ multiplex PCR; TCRdb lists only in-frame clones, some missing. Found here are approximately 150,000 clones, 87% of them singletons; the top ten hold 1.1%. Sequenced here: peripheral blood, sampled 28 days after the second AZD1222 dose. The receptor was derived from an adult who received the AZD1222 COVID-19 vaccine. The chain is built from TRBV19 and TRBJ2-4, with D uncertain. For the CDR3, the DNA is TGTGCCAGTAGTCCCACGTACGCGAACATTCAGTACTTC. Translating it yields CASSPTYANIQYF.